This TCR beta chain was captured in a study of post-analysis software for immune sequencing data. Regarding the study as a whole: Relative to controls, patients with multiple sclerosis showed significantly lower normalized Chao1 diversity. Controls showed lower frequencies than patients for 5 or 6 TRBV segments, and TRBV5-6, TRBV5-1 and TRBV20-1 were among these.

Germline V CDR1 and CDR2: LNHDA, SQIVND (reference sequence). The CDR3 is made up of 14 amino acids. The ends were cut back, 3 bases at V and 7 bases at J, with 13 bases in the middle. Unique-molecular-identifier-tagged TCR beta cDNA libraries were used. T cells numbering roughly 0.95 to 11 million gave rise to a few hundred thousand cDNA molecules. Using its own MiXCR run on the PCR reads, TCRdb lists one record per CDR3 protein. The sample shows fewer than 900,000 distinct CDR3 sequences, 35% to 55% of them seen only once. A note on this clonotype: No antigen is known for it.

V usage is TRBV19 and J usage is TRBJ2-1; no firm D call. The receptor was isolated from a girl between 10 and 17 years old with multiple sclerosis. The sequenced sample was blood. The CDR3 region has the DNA TGTGCCAGTAGTATCGGCAGGTCCCAGAATGAGCAGTTCTTC. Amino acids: CASSIGRSQNEQFF. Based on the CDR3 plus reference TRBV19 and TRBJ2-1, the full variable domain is DGGITQSPKYLFRKEGQNVTLSCEQNLNHDAMYWYRQDPGQGLRLIYYSQIVNDFQKGDIAEGYSVSREKKESFPLTVTSAQKNPTAFYLCASSIGRSQNEQFFGPGTRLTVL.